These 5 T cell receptor beta chains originate from one sample sequenced in a study of cytomegalovirus exposure and HLA in healthy donors. Researchers ran the PCR with 60 Vbeta and 13 Jbeta primers. TCRdb's table, derived via immunoSEQ multiplex PCR, lists solely in-frame clones and lacks some. Altogether almost 200,000 clones are present, 85% being singletons, with the ten largest covering less than 2.5%. The sequenced sample consisted of PBMCs. All receptors come from a woman in her fifties or sixties in good health and CMV-seronegative.

The chain recombines TRBV28 with TRBJ2-5, with TRBD1 matching 7 bases. The J call may be faulty, since TRBJ2-7 better matches the DNA end. The CDR3 length is 14 residues. The germline V gene has CDR1 MDHEN and CDR2 SYDVKM. CDR3 protein: CASSLSGGPYEQYF. The CDR3 nucleotides are TGTGCCAGCAGTTTATCAGGGGGTCCTTACGAGCAGTACTTC.

This chain links TRBV5-1 with TRBJ2-1, with 7 bases aligning to TRBD1. The CDR3 runs to 17 residues. CDR1 and CDR2 (germline): SGHRS, YFSETQ. The J segment lost 8 bases and the V segment lost 0 bases, leaving 14 bases of the junction unmatched. CDR3 protein: CASSLAVSRQGRDEQFF. The CDR3 nucleotides read TGCGCCAGCAGCTTGGCCGTGTCGCGACAGGGTAGAGATGAGCAGTTCTTC.

J is TRBJ1-2 and V is TRBV28; TRBD1 is a possible D gene (6 bases). The CDR3 runs to 14 residues. The V and J ends lost 4 bases and 4 bases respectively, with 13 bases between them. Per germline, CDR1 MDHEN and CDR2 SYDVKM. DNA for the CDR3: TGTGCCAGCAGTTCATCCGGGACAATCTATGGCTACACCTTC. It translates to CASSSSGTIYGYTF.

The genes are TRBV28 and TRBJ2-1, with 14 bases matching TRBD2. The V and J ends lost 5 bases and 7 bases, in that order; junction bases with no gene match: 10. Germline V lookup: CDR1 MDHEN, CDR2 SYDVKM. This CDR3 has 17 amino acids. The CDR3 sequence is CASSTRTSGRKGNEQFF. The CDR3 DNA is TGTGCCAGCAGTACCAGGACTAGCGGGAGGAAGGGGAATGAGCAGTTCTTC.

The gene calls are TRBV10-3 and TRBJ2-6; 13 nucleotides align to TRBD2. Germline lookup yields CDR1 ENHRY and CDR2 SYGVKD. This CDR3 has 16 amino acids. Unmatched junction bases numbered 3, after V lost 10 bases and J lost 0 bases. The CDR3 region has the DNA TGTGCCACCGGACTAGCGGGAGACTCTGGGGCCAACGTCCTGACTTTC. Its protein is CATGLAGDSGANVLTF.